This T cell receptor beta chain derives from a study of shared clonotypes between healthy human individuals. The V end lost 1 base, the J end lost 0 bases, and 7 bases lay between the germline ends. This CDR3 has 15 residues. Germline values: CDR1 MDHEN, CDR2 SYDVKM. This table comes from immunoSEQ multiplex PCR, and its TCRdb copy is limited to in-frame clones, with some not included. Here the sample spans under 2,000,000 clones, about 95% being singletons. CD8 cells classed as naive were CD45RO-negative and positively selected for CCR7, excluding terminally differentiated effector memory CD45RA+ cells.

This sequence was found in a man between 18 and 35 years old in good health. This sequence joins TRBV28 and TRBJ2-1; D is ambiguous. The material sequenced was naive CD8+ T cells sorted from blood. CDR3 loop: CASSLFVGSYNEQFF. DNA of the CDR3: TGTGCCAGCAGTTTATTTGTGGGCTCCTACAATGAGCAGTTCTTC.